This T cell receptor (beta chain) was recovered during a study of vaccination and CD4 T cells after COVID-19. About the study: The convalescents were made up of six males and four females, two of whom were Hispanic. In the control cultures, a CEFX pool, an HIV-1 Nef pool, or no peptide was supplied.

Note on this clonotype: The antigen is not known.

Stated treatment: approximately 11-day PBMC culture with coronavirus spike peptide pools or control peptides (ViraFEST assay). Positive PCR results dated from March to December 2020, before the US Alpha, Beta and Delta variants. Cultured CD4+ T cells had their DNA profiled by the Oncomine TCR Beta short-read assay. Each CDR3 protein is one row after TCRdb ran MiXCR on the PCR reads. The sample has 20,000 to 30,000 distinct CDR3 sequences, roughly two fifths seen once. This clonotype was obtained from a human donor who had recovered from COVID-19. The sequenced material came from CD4+ T cells from blood, cultured in vitro.

The DNA of the CDR3 is TGTGCCAGCAGCCGTGACAGGGGTGGCTCTGGGGCCAACGTCCTGACTTTC. This sequence encodes CASSRDRGGSGANVLTF. This chain links TRBV6-1 with TRBJ2-6; 8 bases are a match to TRBD1. CDR3 length equals 17 residues. The ends lost 6 bases at V and 0 bases at J; junction bases unmatched: 7. Germline CDR1 reads MNHNS; CDR2 reads SASEGT.